The present TCR beta chain was sequenced within a study of OX40 agonist ivuxolimab in advanced cancers. Overall study context: A mean age of roughly 62 years, range roughly 23 to 85, was recorded, and around 85% were male.

V lost 2 bases to trimming and J lost 6 bases; unmatched junction nucleotides: 9. Germline CDR1 SGHTA, CDR2 FQGNSA. This CDR3 contains 15 residues. The table came from immunoSEQ multiplex PCR; TCRdb's copy has only in-frame clones and leaves some out. The data hold fewer than 120,000 clones, with about nine tenths observed a single time. The starting material was CD4+ or CD8+ T cells sorted from blood, obtained in a trial of the OX40 agonist ivuxolimab. The clonotype originates from an adult with an advanced solid tumor such as melanoma, head and neck, liver or kidney cancer. The chain links TRBV7-2 to TRBJ2-7; 8 bases align to TRBD1. The CDR3 DNA follows: TGTGCCAGCAGCTTACTGGGACAGGATTACGGCGAGCAGTACTTC. This sequence encodes CASSLLGQDYGEQYF.